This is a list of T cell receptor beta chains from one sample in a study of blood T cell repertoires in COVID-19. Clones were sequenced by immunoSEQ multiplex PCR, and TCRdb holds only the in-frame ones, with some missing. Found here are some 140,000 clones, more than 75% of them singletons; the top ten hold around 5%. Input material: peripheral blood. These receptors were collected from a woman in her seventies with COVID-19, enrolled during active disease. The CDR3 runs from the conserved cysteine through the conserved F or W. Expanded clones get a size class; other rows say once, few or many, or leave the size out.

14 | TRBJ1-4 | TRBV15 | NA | CATSRARVNEKLFF
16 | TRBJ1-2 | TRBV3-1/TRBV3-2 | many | CASSQGGGGPAYGYTF
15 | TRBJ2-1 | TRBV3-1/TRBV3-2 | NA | CASSSSGSSYNEQFF
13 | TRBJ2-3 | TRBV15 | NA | CATRSGSTDTQYF
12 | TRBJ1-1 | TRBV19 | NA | CASSIGVREAFF
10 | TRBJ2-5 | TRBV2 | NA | CASGRQTQYF
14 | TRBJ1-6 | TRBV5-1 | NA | CASSLGESNSPLHF
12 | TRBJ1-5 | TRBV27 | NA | CASSLFQGPQHF
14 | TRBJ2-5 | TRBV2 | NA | CASSAGAYQETQYF
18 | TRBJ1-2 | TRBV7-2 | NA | CASSEADLTGANAYGYTF
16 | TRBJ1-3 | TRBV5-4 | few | CASSPYRGLGGNTIYF
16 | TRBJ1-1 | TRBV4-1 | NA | CASSQADGRSNTEAFF
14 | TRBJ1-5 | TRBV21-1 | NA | CASRGGAQSGPQHF
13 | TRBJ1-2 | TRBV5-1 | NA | CASTPGEPYGYTF
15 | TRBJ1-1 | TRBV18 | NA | CASSPPGQAGSEAFF
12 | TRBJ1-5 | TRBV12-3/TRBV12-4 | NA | CASTAPGDSQHF
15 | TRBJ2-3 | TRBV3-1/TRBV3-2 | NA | CASSQGLAETDTQYF
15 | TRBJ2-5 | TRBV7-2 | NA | CASSFNLAGLGTQYF
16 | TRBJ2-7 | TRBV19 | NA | CASSTTSRLQTYEQYF
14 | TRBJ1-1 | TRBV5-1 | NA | CASSGQGVITEAFF
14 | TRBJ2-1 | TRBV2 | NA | CASSERGGDNEQFF
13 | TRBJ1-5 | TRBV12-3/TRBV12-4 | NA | CASIQGNNQPQHF
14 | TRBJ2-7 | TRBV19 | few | CASSPTGGYGEQYF
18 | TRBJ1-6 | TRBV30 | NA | CAWSVLPLTVSYNSPLHF
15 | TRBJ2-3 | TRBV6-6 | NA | CASRGGTSLADTQYF
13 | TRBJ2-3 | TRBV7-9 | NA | CATGTSGGDTQYF
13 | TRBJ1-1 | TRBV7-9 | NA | CASSLSTRTEAFF
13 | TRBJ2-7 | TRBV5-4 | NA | CASSLVGGYEQYF
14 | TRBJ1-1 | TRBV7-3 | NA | CASSLKGVNTEAFF
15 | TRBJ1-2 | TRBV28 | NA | CASSRGGAGSYGYTF
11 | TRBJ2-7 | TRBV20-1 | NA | CSAPVLYEQYF
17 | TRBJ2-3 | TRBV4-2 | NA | CASSQTQTGAGTDTQYF
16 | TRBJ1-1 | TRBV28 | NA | CASSLTVGQENTEAFF
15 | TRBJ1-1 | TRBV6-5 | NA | CASHKRGHLNTEAFF
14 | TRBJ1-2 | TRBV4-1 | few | CASSGGGSNYGYTF
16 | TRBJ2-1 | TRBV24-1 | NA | CATSDPLATNRDEQFF
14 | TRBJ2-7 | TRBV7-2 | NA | CASSLDRGADEQYF
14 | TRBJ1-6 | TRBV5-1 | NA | CASRREGGNSPLHF
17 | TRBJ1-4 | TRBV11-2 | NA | CASTISGQGRWSEKLFF
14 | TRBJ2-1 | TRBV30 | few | CAWGETGNYNEQFF
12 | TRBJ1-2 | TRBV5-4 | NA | CASSLAARGYTF
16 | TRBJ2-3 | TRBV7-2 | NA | CASSRRSTSGADTQYF
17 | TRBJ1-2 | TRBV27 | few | CASRSLRPGQGVNGYTF
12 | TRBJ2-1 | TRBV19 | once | CASSILYNEQFF
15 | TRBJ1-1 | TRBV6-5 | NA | CASSSPTGVPGEAFF
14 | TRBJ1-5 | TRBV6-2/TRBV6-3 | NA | CASSTGQGNQPQHF
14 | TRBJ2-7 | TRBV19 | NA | CASSSWDRTPEQYF
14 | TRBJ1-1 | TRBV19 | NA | CASIYSAGDTEAFF
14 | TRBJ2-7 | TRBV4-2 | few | CASSQGQGTYEQYF
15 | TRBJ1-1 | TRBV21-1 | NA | CASRNSGPRVTEAFF
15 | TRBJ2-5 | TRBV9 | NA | CASSVGPGRGETQYF
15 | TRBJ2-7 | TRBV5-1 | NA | CASSLTEQGAYEQYF
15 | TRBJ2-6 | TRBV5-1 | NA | CASRGRGAGANVLTF